The 10 T cell receptor beta chains in this list originate from one sample, sequenced in a study of T cell repertoires in cytomegalovirus infection. These receptors have no identified antigens. TCRdb independently ran MiXCR on the reads; one entry per CDR3 protein. The sample holds 350,000 to 400,000 distinct CDR3 sequences; approximately 30% are singletons and the top ten take roughly 13%. Sequences were derived from cultured PBMCs, sampled from culture after CMV antigen stimulation. These receptors all come from a human donor in good health (CMV status not recorded). Some clones in this sample may be carry-over from other donors' samples.

This clonotype appeared a few times. V usage is TRBV6-5 and J usage is TRBJ1-1, with a weak D call TRBD1 (6 bases). CDR1 and CDR2 (germline): MNHEY, SVGAGI. The germline V and J ends were trimmed by 2 bases and 0 bases, with 7 bases remaining between them. This CDR3 region has 14 residues. The CDR3 loop is CASSYRGVNTEAFF. The CDR3 nucleotides read TGTGCCAGCAGTTACAGGGGGGTGAACACTGAAGCTTTCTTT.

The chain employs TRBV6-5 and TRBJ2-5; no clear D gene. The CDR3 contains 12 residues. Germline V gene data show CDR1 as MNHEY and CDR2 as SVGAGI. Trimming pared 6 bases from V and 5 bases from J, leaving 10 bases between. The CDR3 region is CASRGRLETQYF. DNA of the CDR3: TGTGCCAGCAGGGGCAGGTTGGAGACCCAGTACTTC.

This chain joins TRBV19 and TRBJ2-3; 7 bases align to TRBD2. The CDR3 has 15 amino acids. Germline CDR1 LNHDA, CDR2 SQIVND (reference sequence). The V and J ends lost 5 bases and 6 bases, in that order; junction bases with no gene match: 11. DNA for the CDR3: TGTGCCAGTAGTTTCCCCAGCGGGGAGGGGGATACGCAGTATTTT. As protein: CASSFPSGEGDTQYF.

Ten or more counts support this clonotype. This chain connects TRBV28 to TRBJ2-7, with 7 bases fitting TRBD2. Germline V lookup: CDR1 MDHEN, CDR2 SYDVKM. V gave up 3 bases and J gave up 6 bases; unmatched junction bases: 5. The CDR3 length is 13 residues. The CDR3 sequence is CASSLPAGAEQYF. DNA for the CDR3: TGTGCCAGCAGTTTGCCGGCGGGAGCCGAGCAGTACTTC.

V and J are TRBV5-1 and TRBJ1-5, with D hard to call. CDR1 is SGHRS and CDR2 is YFSETQ in the germline V gene. This CDR3 has 15 residues. The V gene lost 5 bases and the J gene lost 3 bases, with 15 bases spanning the gap. In DNA, the CDR3 is TGCGCCAGCAGAGTTACTGGCAGACTCAATCAGCCCCAGCATTTT. This encodes CASRVTGRLNQPQHF.

V gene TRBV7-2 combines with J gene TRBJ1-5; 8 nucleotides line up with TRBD1. CDR1 and CDR2 (germline): SGHTA, FQGNSA. V shed 4 bases and J 3 bases; nucleotides not matched to a gene: 5. The CDR3 contains 15 residues. CDR3 in DNA: TGTGCCAGCAGCTCGACAGGGGTCCTCAATCAGCCCCAGCATTTT. Translated: CASSSTGVLNQPQHF. The whole variable domain, filled in from reference TRBV7-2 and TRBJ1-5, reads GAGVSQSPSNKVTEKGKDVELRCDPISGHTALYWYRQSLGQGLEFLIYFQGNSAPDKSGLPSDRFSAERTGGSVSTLTIQRTQQEDSAVYLCASSSTGVLNQPQHFGDGTRLSIL.

V and J are TRBV28 and TRBJ2-3; TRBD1 matches 8 bases. Germline V gene lookup returns CDR1 MDHEN and CDR2 SYDVKM. J was trimmed by 6 bases and V by 5 bases; bases with no gene match: 10. This CDR3 is built from 15 residues. The CDR3 nucleotides are TGTGCCAGCAGTCCCCCGGACAGGGACCTCGATACGCAGTATTTT. The encoded protein is CASSPPDRDLDTQYF.

The V call is TRBV6-1, the J call TRBJ2-7; 13 bases agree with TRBD2. This CDR3 comprises 17 residues. V lost 3 bases to trimming and J lost 1 base; unmatched junction nucleotides: 6. Germline V gene sequence: CDR1 MNHNS, CDR2 SASEGT. In nucleotides, the CDR3 is TGTGCCAGCAGTGATCCGGGACTAGCGGGATCTTCCTACGAGCAGTACTTC. Translating gives CASSDPGLAGSSYEQYF.

The chain recombines TRBV6-8 with TRBJ1-2; D uncertain. Trimming took off 2 bases at V and 4 bases at J, with 11 bases between the two ends. The CDR3 contains 14 residues. CDR1 is MNHGY and CDR2 is SAAAGT in the germline V gene. CDR3 sequence: CASSYVPVGYGYTF. CDR3 in DNA: TGTGCCAGCAGTTACGTCCCTGTGGGCTATGGCTACACCTTC.

In this sample, this clonotype turned up a few times. This chain uses TRBV27 with TRBJ1-1; 7 bases align to TRBD1. J was trimmed by 3 bases and V by 5 bases; bases with no gene match: 6. Germline V gene lookup returns CDR1 MNHEY and CDR2 SMNVEV (reference sequence). This CDR3 spans 14 amino acids. For the CDR3, the DNA is TGTGCCAGCAGTCCGGACAGGTGGCACACTGAAGCTTTCTTT. Its translation is CASSPDRWHTEAFF.